The sequence of this T cell receptor (beta chain) was determined in a study of OX40 agonist ivuxolimab in advanced cancers. V was clipped by 1 base and J by 4 bases, with 26 bases between them. The CDR3 is 19 residues long. Looked up from germline, CDR1 is SGHRS and CDR2 is YFSETQ. The sample holds one count of this clone. The protocol was immunoSEQ multiplex PCR, while the TCRdb copy is restricted to in-frame clones and leaves out a portion. The data contain roughly 100,000 clones, under 95% of them singletons. Specimen: CD4+ or CD8+ T cells sorted from blood, collected in a trial of the OX40 agonist ivuxolimab. The chain employs TRBV5-1 and TRBJ1-1; possible D gene TRBD1, 6 bases. The TCR was taken from an adult with an advanced solid tumor such as melanoma, head and neck, liver or kidney cancer. The CDR3 DNA sequence: TGCGCCAGCAGCTTGCAAGGGGGGCCATTACGTCGTAGGAGCACTGAAGCTTTCTTT. Translated: CASSLQGGPLRRRSTEAFF.